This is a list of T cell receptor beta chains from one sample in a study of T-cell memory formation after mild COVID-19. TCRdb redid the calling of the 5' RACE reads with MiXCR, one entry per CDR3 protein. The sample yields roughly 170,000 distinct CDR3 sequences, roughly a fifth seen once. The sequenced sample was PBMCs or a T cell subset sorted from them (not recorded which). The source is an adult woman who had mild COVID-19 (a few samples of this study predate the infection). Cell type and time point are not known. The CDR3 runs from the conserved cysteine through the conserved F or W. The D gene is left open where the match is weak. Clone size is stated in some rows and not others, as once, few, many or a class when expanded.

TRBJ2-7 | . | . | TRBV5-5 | CASSQSLTGITLFGEQYF | TGTGCCAGCAGCCAATCCTTAACCGGGATCACCCTTTTTGGGGAGCAGTACTTC
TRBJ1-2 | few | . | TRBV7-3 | CASSPLGTSDGGYTF | TGTGCCAGCAGCCCTCTCGGGACTTCGGATGGGGGCTACACCTTC
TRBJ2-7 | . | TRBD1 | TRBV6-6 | CASSYGDSTYEQYF | TGTGCCAGCAGTTACGGGGACAGCACCTACGAGCAGTACTTC
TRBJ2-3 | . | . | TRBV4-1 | CASSPLGYGDTQYF | TGCGCCAGCAGCCCGTTGGGGTATGGGGATACGCAGTATTTT
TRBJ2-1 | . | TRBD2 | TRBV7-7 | CASSSSGGAEEQFF | TGTGCCAGCAGCTCTAGCGGGGGGGCGGAAGAGCAGTTCTTC
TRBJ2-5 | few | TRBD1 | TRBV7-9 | CASSSVGQQETQYF | TGTGCCAGCAGCTCAGTGGGACAGCAAGAGACCCAGTACTTC
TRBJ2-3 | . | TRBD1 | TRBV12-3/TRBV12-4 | CASSPMGQGAGDTQYF | TGTGCCAGCAGTCCCATGGGACAGGGAGCCGGGGATACGCAGTATTTT
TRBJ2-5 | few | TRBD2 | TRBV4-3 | CASSQVWAGVGETQYF | TGCGCCAGCAGCCAAGTATGGGCGGGAGTGGGAGAGACCCAGTACTTC
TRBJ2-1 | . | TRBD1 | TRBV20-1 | CSASRGQGAYEQFF | TGCAGTGCTAGTCGGGGACAGGGGGCATATGAGCAGTTCTTC
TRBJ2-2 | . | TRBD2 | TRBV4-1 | CASSQAEAGENTGELFF | TGCGCCAGCAGCCAAGCAGAAGCGGGGGAGAACACCGGGGAGCTGTTTTTT
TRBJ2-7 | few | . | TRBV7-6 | CASSLRGAGSTYEQYF | TGTGCCAGCAGCTTACGAGGGGCCGGCAGTACCTACGAGCAGTACTTC
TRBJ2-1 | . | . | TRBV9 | CASSVEGDWNEQFF | TGTGCCAGCAGCGTAGAGGGGGATTGGAATGAGCAGTTCTTC
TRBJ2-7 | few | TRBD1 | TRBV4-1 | CASKLGGTGSDEQYF | TGCGCCAGCAAACTCGGTGGGACAGGGAGCGACGAGCAGTACTTC
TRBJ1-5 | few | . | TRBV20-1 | CSASDGILYQPQHF | TGCAGTGCTTCGGACGGAATTCTCTATCAGCCCCAGCATTTT
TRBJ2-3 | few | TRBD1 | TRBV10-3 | CAISGPGQGMTTDTQYF | TGTGCCATCAGTGGTCCGGGACAGGGGATGACGACAGATACGCAGTATTTT
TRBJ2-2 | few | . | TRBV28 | CASSRLSATGELFF | TGTGCCAGCAGCCGATTGTCTGCGACCGGGGAGCTGTTTTTT
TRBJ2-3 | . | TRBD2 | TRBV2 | CASSGGLAGDSTDTQYF | TGTGCCAGCAGTGGGGGACTAGCTGGAGATAGCACAGATACGCAGTATTTT
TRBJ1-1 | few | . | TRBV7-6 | CASSLEGGAHTEAFF | TGTGCCAGCAGCTTAGAAGGGGGGGCGCACACTGAAGCTTTCTTT
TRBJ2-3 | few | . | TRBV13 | CASSLGSRLTMAEDTDTQYF | TGTGCCAGCAGCTTAGGGTCCCGACTTACCATGGCGGAGGACACAGATACGCAGTATTTT
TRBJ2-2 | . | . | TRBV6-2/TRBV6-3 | CARSRSGNTGELFF | TGTGCCAGAAGTCGTTCGGGGAACACCGGGGAGCTGTTTTTT
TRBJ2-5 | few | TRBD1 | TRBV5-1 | CASSFGTGTETQYF | TGCGCCAGCAGCTTCGGGACAGGGACGGAGACCCAGTACTTC
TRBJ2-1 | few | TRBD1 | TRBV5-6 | CASSAGQGWGEQFF | TGTGCCAGCAGCGCAGGACAGGGGTGGGGTGAGCAGTTCTTC
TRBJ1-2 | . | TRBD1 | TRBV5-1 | CASSPDPQGAGNYGYTF | TGCGCCAGCAGCCCGGACCCCCAGGGGGCTGGAAACTATGGCTACACCTTC
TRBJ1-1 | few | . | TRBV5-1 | CASSFRDLNTEAFF | TGCGCCAGCAGTTTCCGGGACTTGAACACTGAAGCTTTCTTT
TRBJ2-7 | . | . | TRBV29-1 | CSVEDRSYEQYF | TGCAGCGTTGAAGACAGGTCCTACGAGCAGTACTTC
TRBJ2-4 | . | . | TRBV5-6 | CASSLLYSPENIQYF | TGTGCCAGCAGCTTGTTGTACAGCCCGGAAAACATTCAGTACTTC
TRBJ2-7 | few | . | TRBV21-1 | CASSTGPDDEQYF | TGTGCCAGCAGCACGGGACCGGACGACGAGCAGTACTTC
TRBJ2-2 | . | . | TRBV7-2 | CASSFIRVLPEGGELFF | TGTGCCAGCAGCTTCATCCGGGTCCTCCCAGAGGGCGGGGAGCTGTTTTTT
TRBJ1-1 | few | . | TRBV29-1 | CSGGQMNTEAFF | TGCAGCGGTGGACAGATGAACACTGAAGCTTTCTTT
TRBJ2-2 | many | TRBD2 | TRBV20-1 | CSATPPGLGESGELFF | TGCAGTGCTACCCCCCCTGGACTAGGGGAATCGGGGGAGCTGTTTTTT